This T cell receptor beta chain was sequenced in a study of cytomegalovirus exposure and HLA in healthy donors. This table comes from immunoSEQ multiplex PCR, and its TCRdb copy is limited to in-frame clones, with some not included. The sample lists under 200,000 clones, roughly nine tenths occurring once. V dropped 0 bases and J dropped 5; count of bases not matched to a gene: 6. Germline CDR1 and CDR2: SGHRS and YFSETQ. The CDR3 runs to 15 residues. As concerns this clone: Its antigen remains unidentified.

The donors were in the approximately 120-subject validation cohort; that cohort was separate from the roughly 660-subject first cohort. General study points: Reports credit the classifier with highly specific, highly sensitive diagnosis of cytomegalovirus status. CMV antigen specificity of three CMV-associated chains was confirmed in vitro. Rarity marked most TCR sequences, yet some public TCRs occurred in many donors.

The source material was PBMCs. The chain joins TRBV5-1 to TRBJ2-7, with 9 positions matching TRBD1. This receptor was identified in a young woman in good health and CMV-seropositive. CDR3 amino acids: CASSLGGQGVHEQYF. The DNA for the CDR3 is TGCGCCAGCAGCTTGGGGGGACAGGGAGTCCACGAGCAGTACTTC.